This entry features one TCR beta chain sequence. Its antigen is still unknown. This entry belongs to a study of shared clonotypes between healthy human individuals. Across the whole study: The cohort comprised a couple of women and a few men. Their ages spanned 18 to 49 years. The study's findings and limits: Exclusively blood specimens were collected; tissue repertoires likely differ.

Some clones are missing from TCRdb's copy, which holds only in-frame ones; the method was immunoSEQ multiplex PCR. The table has fewer than 1.4 million clones, about 80% seen once. The sequence came from a young man in good health. Some clones in this sample may be carry-over from other donors' samples. Sequences were obtained from memory CD4+ T cells from PBMCs. The subset: CD45RA-negative fraction.

CDR3 loop: CASSSGDGRETQYF. DNA of the CDR3: TGTGCCAGCAGCTCCGGGGACGGGAGGGAGACCCAGTACTTC. The chain carries TRBV7-9 and TRBJ2-5, with 7 nucleotides matching TRBD2. With 4 bases clipped from V and 5 bases from J, the junction kept 7 bases outside the gene matches. The CDR3 is 14 amino acids. CDR1 SEHNR and CDR2 FQNEAQ come from the germline V gene (reference sequence). Full variable domain (rest looked up from reference TRBV7-9 and TRBJ2-5): DTGVSQNPRHKITKRGQNVTFRCDPISEHNRLYWYRQTLGQGPEFLTYFQNEAQLEKSRLLSDRFSAERPKGSFSTLEIQRTEQGDSAMYLCASSSGDGRETQYFGPGTRLLVL.